These 25 T cell receptor beta chains share one sample of origin, sequenced in a study of T cell repertoires in cytomegalovirus infection. TCRdb re-called the reads through MiXCR, storing one row per CDR3 protein. The table includes 570,000 or so distinct CDR3 sequences, about 39% detected once. Antigen specificity for these receptors is unknown. The material sequenced was cultured PBMCs, taken from culture after CMV antigen stimulation. Receptor source: a human donor in good health (CMV status not recorded). Some clones in this sample may be carry-over from other donors' samples.

The chain has TRBV20-1 and TRBJ2-1, with D possibly being TRBD1 or TRBD2 (5 bases each). Germline assignment: CDR1 DFQATT and CDR2 SNEGSKA (reference sequence). The CDR3 runs to 15 residues. Deletions cut 3 bases from V and 8 bases from J, with 20 bases between. The CDR3 nucleotides are TGCAGTGCTAGTATCGCAGGGACCCTAGGCGATGAGCAGTTCTTC. The encoded protein is CSASIAGTLGDEQFF.

This clonotype occurred once. The rearrangement uses TRBV20-1 and TRBJ2-7; tentative D call: TRBD2 (6 bases). Trimming shortened V by 1 base and J by 4 bases, and 14 bases separated the two germline ends. Germline CDR1 is DFQATT and CDR2 is SNEGSKA (reference sequence). CDR3 length: 14 amino acids. For the CDR3, the DNA is TGCAGTGCTAGAGCGCCGGGACTGGAATACGAGCAGTACTTC. This encodes CSARAPGLEYEQYF.

This clonotype was seen many times. As the CDR3 is not closed by the conserved phenylalanine or tryptophan, this likely results from a read error. Because the CDR3's place on the DNA is in doubt, the DNA is left out and the CDR3 is given as listed by TCRdb. The chain combines TRBV7-9 with TRBJ2-1; the listed D gene, TRBD2, was not tested against the DNA. Germline V gene data show CDR1 as SEHNR and CDR2 as FQNEAQ (reference sequence). The CDR3 comprises 13 residues, both ends counted. The CDR3 protein is CASSLGGLAGVSL.

V is TRBV7-7 and J is TRBJ2-5; D may be TRBD2 (6 bases). Trimming took 6 bases from V and 6 from J, leaving 11 bases between them. This CDR3 spans 12 amino acids. The germline V gene encodes CDR1 SSHAT and CDR2 FNYEAQ (reference sequence). CDR3 region: CASRGGMQTQYF. CDR3 coding DNA: TGTGCCAGCAGGGGCGGGATGCAGACCCAGTACTTC.

As for this clonotype: A much larger clone lies one base from this, so it may be a read error. Here the CDR3 omits its conserved ending phenylalanine or tryptophan, so a read error is the likely source. The chain uses TRBV11-1 and TRBJ1-1; D is perhaps TRBD1 (6 bases). V was trimmed by 1 base and J by 3 bases, leaving 15 bases between them. Germline V gene lookup returns CDR1 SGHAT and CDR2 FQDESV (reference sequence). The CDR3 is 16 residues long. CDR3 sequence reads: CASSLGAGGHHTEAFL. DNA of the CDR3: TGTGCCAGCAGCTTAGGAGCCGGGGGACACCACACTGAAGCTTTCTTA.

The rearrangement joins TRBV19 to TRBJ1-5, with D maybe TRBD1 (5 bases). Germline CDR1 is LNHDA and CDR2 is SQIVND (reference sequence). V dropped 3 bases and J dropped 4 bases, with 13 bases sitting between them. This CDR3 comprises 15 residues. For the CDR3, the DNA is TGTGCCAGTAGTATCGAGGGGATAAGGAATCAGCCCCAGCATTTT. Amino acid sequence: CASSIEGIRNQPQHF. Full variable domain (outside the CDR3, taken from reference TRBV19 and TRBJ1-5): DGGITQSPKYLFRKEGQNVTLSCEQNLNHDAMYWYRQDPGQGLRLIYYSQIVNDFQKGDIAEGYSVSREKKESFPLTVTSAQKNPTAFYLCASSIEGIRNQPQHFGDGTRLSIL.

The chain joins TRBV7-9 to TRBJ2-7; D may be TRBD1 or TRBD2 (6 bases each). V lost 4 bases and J 5 bases, leaving 12 bases between the germline ends. The germline V gene has CDR1 SEHNR and CDR2 FQNEAQ (reference sequence). The CDR3 length is 13 residues. The CDR3, as DNA: TGTGCCAGCAGCTATCTGGGGGGCCACGAGCAGTACTTC. Amino acid sequence: CASSYLGGHEQYF.

The chain combines TRBV5-1 with TRBJ2-5; D ambiguous. Germline CDR1 SGHRS, CDR2 YFSETQ. V was pared by 2 bases and J by 2 bases, with 13 bases between. This CDR3 is built from 15 residues. The CDR3 DNA sequence: TGCGCCAGCAGCTTTGGCCGATTGGCTCAAGAGACCCAGTACTTC. Translating gives CASSFGRLAQETQYF.

The gene calls are TRBV12-5 and TRBJ2-7; TRBD2 might be the D (5 bases). V dropped 2 bases and J dropped 0 bases, with 14 bases sitting between them. Germline CDR1 reads LGHNT; CDR2 reads FRNRAP. The CDR3 sequence is 16 residues long. Here the CDR3 DNA reads TGTGCTAGTGGTTTGCGTACTTGGGAGAGCTCCTACGAGCAGTACTTC. This encodes CASGLRTWESSYEQYF.

V gene TRBV12-3 or TRBV12-4 combines with J gene TRBJ2-7; TRBD1 might be the D (5 bases). The CDR3 is 15 residues long. Trimming cost V 3 bases and J 1 base, with 13 bases left between them. The CDR3 bases are TGTGCCAGCAGTTTGCGTTTGCAGGGTTCCTACGAGCAGTACTTC. Its protein is CASSLRLQGSYEQYF.

This chain connects TRBV18 to TRBJ2-7, with 14 bases aligning to TRBD2. The CDR3 covers 17 residues. CDR1 is KGHSH and CDR2 is LQKENI in the germline V gene. V shed 5 bases, J shed 5 bases, and the junction held 11 bases outside the gene matches. The DNA of the CDR3 is TGTGCCAGCTCAGCTACACCGACTAGCGGGAGGGCAGACGAGCAGTACTTC. It codes for CASSATPTSGRADEQYF.

The chain combines TRBV7-8 with TRBJ2-1, with D possibly called TRBD1 or TRBD2 (5 bases each). The CDR3 runs 16 residues. Looked up from germline, CDR1 is SGHVS and CDR2 is FQNEAQ. Trimming took off 5 bases at V and 5 bases at J, with 19 bases between the two ends. The CDR3 coding sequence is TGTGCCAGCAGCGAGGGGTTATTGACGGGGAACAATGAGCAGTTCTTC. It codes for CASSEGLLTGNNEQFF.

The V gene is TRBV29-1, the J gene TRBJ1-5, with D unresolved. The germline V gene encodes CDR1 SQVTM and CDR2 ANQGSEA. Trimming took off 4 bases at V and 6 bases at J, with 13 bases between the two ends. The CDR3 is 13 residues long. This CDR3 is CSVVFSQGQPQHF. CDR3 nucleotides: TGCAGCGTTGTATTTTCACAAGGTCAGCCCCAGCATTTT. Looking up the rest from reference TRBV29-1 and TRBJ1-5 gives the full variable domain: SAVISQKPSRDICQRGTSLTIQCQVDSQVTMMFWYRQQPGQSLTLIATANQGSEATYESGFVIDKFPISRPNLTFSTLTVSNMSPEDSSIYLCSVVFSQGQPQHFGDGTRLSIL.

This clonotype was seen a handful of times. The chain has TRBV12-5 and TRBJ2-7; no clear D. Germline values: CDR1 LGHNT, CDR2 FRNRAP. V was clipped by 2 bases and J by 6 bases, with 8 bases between them. CDR3 length equals 12 residues. The CDR3 loop reads CASGLLTREQYF. The CDR3 DNA follows: TGTGCTAGTGGTTTGTTAACCCGCGAGCAGTACTTC.

The V call is TRBV12-3 or TRBV12-4, the J call TRBJ2-7, with D hard to call. The CDR3 contains 13 residues. The germline V and J ends were trimmed by 4 bases and 0 bases, with 7 bases remaining between them. The CDR3 bases are TGTGCCAGCAGTTCCTTTCCCTCCTACGAGCAGTACTTC. Protein: CASSSFPSYEQYF.

The V call is TRBV18, the J call TRBJ1-1; no firm D call. CDR1 is KGHSH, CDR2 LQKENI, per germline. Trimming removed 1 base from V and 4 bases from J, with 13 bases in between. This CDR3 spans 15 amino acids. The CDR3 is CASSPQYLRSTEAFF. Here the CDR3 DNA reads TGTGCCAGCTCACCACAATACCTCCGGAGCACTGAAGCTTTCTTT.

The chain carries TRBV7-2 and TRBJ2-5; 14 bases fit TRBD2. Germline CDR1 SGHTA, CDR2 FQGNSA. The CDR3 is 17 amino acids. The ends lost 4 bases at V and 5 bases at J; junction bases unmatched: 9. The CDR3 here is CASSSKGLAGGEETQYF. CDR3 in DNA: TGTGCCAGCAGCTCAAAAGGACTAGCGGGAGGAGAGGAGACCCAGTACTTC.

The chain recombines TRBV7-2 with TRBJ2-5, with unresolved D. CDR3 length equals 14 residues. Trimming left V 5 bases short and J 5 bases short, with 15 bases between. Germline V gives CDR1 SGHTA, CDR2 FQGNSA. The CDR3 sequence is CASSPPPSSETQYF. The CDR3, as DNA: TGTGCCAGCAGCCCCCCCCCCTCGTCGGAGACCCAGTACTTC.

The J gene is TRBJ2-5, the V gene TRBV2, with 7 bases identical to TRBD1. The germline CDR1 and CDR2 sequences are SNHLY and FYNNEI. V was pared by 4 bases and J by 4 bases, with 9 bases of the junction left unmatched. The CDR3 has 15 residues. The CDR3: CASSVPGQLGETQYF. CDR3 bases: TGTGCCAGCAGTGTTCCGGGACAGCTCGGAGAGACCCAGTACTTC.

The chain has TRBV10-3 and TRBJ2-7; 8 bases fit TRBD1. The junction had 11 bases not matched to a gene; V was cut back by 6 bases and J by 4 bases. This CDR3 spans 15 amino acids. Germline CDR1 and CDR2: ENHRY and SYGVKD. DNA of the CDR3: TGTGCCATCAGGCAGTGGGACAGGTCGGATTACGAGCAGTACTTC. Residues: CAIRQWDRSDYEQYF.

The CDR3 sequence is CASSLGGSARDTQYF. CDR3 DNA: TGTGCCAGCAGCTTAGGGGGGAGCGCCCGCGATACGCAGTATTTT. The rearrangement joins TRBV7-8 to TRBJ2-3, with D perhaps matching TRBD1 or TRBD2 (5 bases each). CDR1 SGHVS and CDR2 FQNEAQ come from the germline V gene. The V end was cut by 1 base, the J end by 6 bases, with 14 bases between. CDR3 size: 15 residues.

This clonotype appeared a few times. V is TRBV4-1 and J is TRBJ1-1; a weak D match, TRBD1 (5 bases). This CDR3 has 16 amino acids. V lost 8 bases and J 0 bases, leaving 19 bases between the germline ends. Germline assignment: CDR1 MGHRA and CDR2 YSYEKL. Here the CDR3 DNA reads TGCGCCAGCGGGGGAGGGTGGGTTGGGGTGAACACTGAAGCTTTCTTT. Its protein product is CASGGGWVGVNTEAFF.

This chain connects TRBV7-2 to TRBJ2-1; D is perhaps TRBD2 (6 bases). Germline lookup yields CDR1 SGHTA and CDR2 FQGNSA. CDR3 size: 14 residues. The germline V and J ends were trimmed by 4 bases and 9 bases, with 16 bases remaining between them. The CDR3 sequence: CASSSFAGLPEQFF. The CDR3 DNA follows: TGTGCCAGCAGCTCATTTGCGGGATTGCCTGAGCAGTTCTTC. The full variable domain, completed using reference TRBV7-2 and TRBJ2-1, is GAGVSQSPSNKVTEKGKDVELRCDPISGHTALYWYRQSLGQGLEFLIYFQGNSAPDKSGLPSDRFSAERTGGSVSTLTIQRTQQEDSAVYLCASSSFAGLPEQFFGPGTRLTVL.

The CDR3 loop is CASNHRRYGYTF. The CDR3 DNA reads TGTGCCAGTAACCACAGAAGATATGGCTACACCTTC. This chain joins TRBV19 and TRBJ1-2; D gene uncertain. Between the trimmed V and J ends, which lost 7 bases and 5 bases, there was a span of 11 bases. CDR1 LNHDA and CDR2 SQIVND come from the germline V gene (reference sequence). The CDR3 loop spans 12 amino acids.

This clonotype has at least ten counts. The V call is TRBV7-2, the J call TRBJ1-6; tentatively, D is TRBD1 (5 bases). This CDR3 has 19 residues. V shed 3 bases and J shed 7 bases, with 25 bases lying between them. Germline lookup yields CDR1 SGHTA and CDR2 FQGNSA. In nucleotides, the CDR3 is TGTGCCAGCAGCTTTGACAGTGGCCGGGATTATATAGGAAATTCACCCCTCCACTTT. Protein product: CASSFDSGRDYIGNSPLHF.